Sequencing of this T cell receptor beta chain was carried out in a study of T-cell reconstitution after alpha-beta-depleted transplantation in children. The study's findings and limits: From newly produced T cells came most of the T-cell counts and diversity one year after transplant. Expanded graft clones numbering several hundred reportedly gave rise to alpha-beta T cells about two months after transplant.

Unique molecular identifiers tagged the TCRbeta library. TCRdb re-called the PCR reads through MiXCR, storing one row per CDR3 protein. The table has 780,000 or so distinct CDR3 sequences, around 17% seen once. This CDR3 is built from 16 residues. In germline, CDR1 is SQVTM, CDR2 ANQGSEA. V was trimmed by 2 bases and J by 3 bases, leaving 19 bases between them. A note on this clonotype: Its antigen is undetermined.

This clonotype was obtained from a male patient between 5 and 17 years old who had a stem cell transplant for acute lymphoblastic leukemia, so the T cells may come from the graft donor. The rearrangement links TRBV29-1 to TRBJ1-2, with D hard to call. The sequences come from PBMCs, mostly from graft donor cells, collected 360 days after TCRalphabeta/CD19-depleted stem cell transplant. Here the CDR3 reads CSVEIRSGSYHYGYTF. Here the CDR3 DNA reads TGCAGCGTTGAAATACGAAGCGGGAGCTACCACTATGGCTACACCTTC.